One TCR beta chain is described in this entry. What antigen it recognizes has not been identified. Base-call qualities are not available, and no considerably larger clone is one nucleotide away. The donors were healthy, HIV-negative adults with no recently reported acute infections or vaccinations. All donors were Caucasian adults living in Nashville, Tennessee, USA. CD4+ T cells were enriched through magnetic negative selection, after which naive cells were positively selected on CD45RA and the remaining negative fraction served as the memory subset. Blood was collected by leukapheresis, and PBMCs were isolated by Ficoll-Histopaque density gradient centrifugation and then cryopreserved in liquid nitrogen vapor phase. Purity and quantity of every magnetically sorted T cell population were checked by analytical flow cytometry. Genomic DNA was isolated from every sorted fraction and measured by UV absorbance on a Nanodrop 2000c.

Using the deep immunoSEQ assay, multiplex PCR amplified TCR CDR3 regions from genomic DNA. Genomic DNA extracted from each cell subset was distributed evenly over all wells of several immunoSEQ 96-well plates, and each plate served as one replicate. For sorted subsets, 200 to 250 ng of genomic DNA, equivalent to some 30,000 T cell genomes, went into each replicate PCR. Purified libraries were quantified with a Qubit 3.0 fluorometer, sized on a Bioanalyzer 2100, and re-quantified with the KAPA Library Quantification kit. Every immunoSEQ 96-well plate was sequenced on a separate single-read 150-cycle Illumina NextSeq 550 flow cell. Processing in the source paper ran as follows. The immunoSEQ output contained only junctional sequences without quality scores, so filtering could not match that applied to full-length reads. To assign V/J genes and CDR3, sequences were annotated using PyIR, a Python wrapper for IgBLAST v1.9, with IMGT germline references. Reads were filtered out if the reads had weak V/J assignments (E-value above 1e-6), no CDR3, stop codons, out-of-frame junctions, or ambiguous translated residues. V3J clonotypes were defined as sequences sharing the same inferred V gene, J gene, and CDR3 amino acid sequence. Percentage overlap between repertoires was computed as shared unique clonotypes divided by the size of the smaller repertoire. Three approaches were used to assess repertoire richness: RTK rarefaction, the Chao1 estimator, and Recon v2.1 estimates of unobserved clonotypes. Generation probabilities were computed with OLGA for all TCRbeta clonotypes obtained by the gDNA method from several donors. TCRdb provides this immuneACCESS table in a form limited to in-frame rearrangements. Some clones are lacking; in checked studies, under half of them reflect an unresolved V gene, and why the rest are absent is not known. The V and J calls and clone size come from that table; D and trimming were worked out from the DNA. The sample has fewer than 1.6 million clones on record, just under 99% of them singletons. Under 0.45% of the sample belongs to the ten largest clones.

The entry originates in a study of shared clonotypes between healthy human individuals (dated by TCRdb to the early 2020s). Regarding the research as a whole: Three men and a couple of women, aged 18 to 49 years, made up the cohort. For each donor, CD4 naive and CD4 memory were each given three plates, CD8 naive was given two plates, and CD8 memory was given one plate. To estimate repertoire size and how much clonotypes are shared between individuals, the study performed deep sequencing of blood TCR repertoires from a handful of healthy adults. Libraries were prepared and TCR repertoires were sequenced by different laboratories using diverse techniques, in order to increase sequencing depth and limit assay-specific biases. Each donor's leukapheresis produced roughly between about 0.9 and 9.5 billion PBMCs.

V drops 2 bases and J drops 4 bases, leaving 12 bases in between. The CDR3 sequence holds 15 residues, the cysteine and phenylalanine included. Only the CDR3 DNA is retained, 45 bases long and in frame from the first base. Via the germline V gene (reference sequence), CDR1 is MNHNY and CDR2 SVGAGI. What the research found in general, with its limitations: Naive subsets generally had larger estimated clonotype richness than memory subsets. The genetic and exposure-history diversity represented was limited by the small number of donors. Compared with non-shared clonotypes, the clonotypes found in all four sorted-subset donors had higher generation probabilities. Across a few donors, 5% to 6% of naive CD4, approximately 3.6% of naive CD8, approximately 2.5% of memory CD4, and approximately 0.42% of memory CD8 clonotypes were shared. Pairwise subsampling led to the expectation that sequencing depth would affect the degree of clonotype sharing among donors. Sampling was restricted to blood, and TCR repertoires in tissues likely differ from the TCR repertoires found in blood. Even with the large sequencing depth, rarefaction of the sorted-subset datasets indicated that sequencing was incomplete.

This sequence uses TRBV6-6 and TRBJ1-5; TRBD1 is a possible D gene, resting on 5 matching bases. Sample: naive CD4+ T cells sorted from blood. In light of the paper, this sample's cell subset or site label describes: CD45RA+ positively selected. The clonotype was recovered from a man in his thirties or forties in good health. The CDR3 here reads CASSYGHGPNQPQHF. The DNA reads as follows: TGTGCCAGCAGTTACGGACACGGACCAAATCAGCCCCAGCATTTT.